The clone carrying this T cell receptor (beta chain) was seen ten or more times. TCRdb passed the RACE reads through MiXCR, listing each CDR3 protein once. Seen here are 350,000 to 400,000 distinct CDR3 sequences, roughly 5.3% observed once, and the top ten hold about 2.5%. The entry originates in a study of human T cells and chemical hapten exposure. The CDR3 covers 14 residues. Germline CDR1 SQVTM, CDR2 ANQGSEA. Between the trimmed V and J ends, which lost 0 bases and 2 bases, there was a span of 5 bases. Time point noted: pre-sensitization, week 0. The treatment: therapeutic diphenylcyclopropenone sensitization with weekly scalp DPC.

The receptor comes from a woman in her forties or fifties with alopecia areata. Some clones in this sample may be carry-over from other donors' samples. Sequences were derived from whole blood, sampled in connection with sensitization to the hapten diphenylcyclopropenone (DPC). The chain recombines TRBV29-1 with TRBJ2-6; no clear D gene. The chain's CDR3 is CSVEESPGANVLTF. CDR3 coding DNA: TGCAGCGTTGAAGAGTCCCCTGGGGCCAACGTCCTGACTTTC.